This T cell receptor beta chain was sequenced for a study of OX40 agonist ivuxolimab in advanced cancers. In terms of the full investigation: The costimulatory receptor OX40 (CD134) was targeted by ivuxolimab, a fully human IgG2 agonistic monoclonal antibody. In the dose-escalation cohort, 70% to 85% of patients were male, and the mean age was roughly 60 years with a range of 23 to 79. The point of sequencing TCRbeta in the periphery was to test whether ivuxolimab changed TCR sequence diversity and drove clonal T-cell expansion. Patients were allowed to have had prior anti-PD-1, anti-PD-L1 or anti-CTLA-4 therapy, and approximately 40% of the dose-escalation patients had been treated with checkpoint inhibitors. Intravenous ivuxolimab was administered to patients every 2 weeks at six dose levels: 0.01, 0.1, 0.3, 1.5, 3 and 10 mg/kg. Of the roughly 52 dose-escalation patients, hepatocellular carcinoma was present in about 20, melanoma in roughly 15, renal cell carcinoma in 9 and head and neck cancer in 9. Three dose-escalation patients achieved partial responses, one with hepatocellular carcinoma and two with cutaneous melanoma. The paper covers the monotherapy dose-escalation part of the phase I ivuxolimab trial, which included N ≈ 50 patients. Study-wide conclusions, independent of this receptor: Clonal expansion of both CD4+ and CD8+ blood T cells was observed from baseline to week 6 at doses 0.1 to 3.0 mg/kg. In the 0.1-3.0 mg/kg groups, partial responders had among the lowest normalized peripheral clonal expansion, particularly in CD8+ T cells. Low levels of normalized T-cell clonal expansion were also shown by some nonresponding patients. After ivuxolimab, expanded clones were on average more numerous among CD8+ T cells than among CD4+ T cells. The antigen specificity of the peripheral T cells that underwent clonal expansion was not determined.

The V end loses 3 bases and the J end loses 5 bases, and a stretch of 8 bases separates them. The CDR3 numbers 12 residues from cysteine through phenylalanine. The entry retains the CDR3 DNA only, 36 bases that are in frame from base 1. CDR1 and CDR2 were assigned from the germline V gene as SQVTM and ANQGSEA. Patients with autoimmune disease history or receiving systemic immunosuppression were excluded from the trial. Peripheral blood for TCR sequencing was collected from all dose cohorts at baseline, on cycle 4 day 1, and on cycle 7 day 1. Samples were obtained from an open-label, multicenter, first-in-human phase I dose-escalation trial of ivuxolimab. Adults with locally advanced or metastatic melanoma, renal cell, hepatocellular, or head and neck squamous cell carcinoma were enrolled in the trial. CD4+ and CD8+ T cells were sorted separately from peripheral blood before TCR sequencing. For this clone: The antigen it recognizes is unknown. One base away there is no much larger clone; base qualities are not given.

For sequencing of the TCRbeta CDR3 region, genomic DNA was extracted from the sorted cells. The immunoSEQ Assay was used for sequencing of TCRbeta CDR3 regions. In TCRdb, the immuneACCESS table is reduced to in-frame sequences with V and J assigned. These tables do not hold every clone; where another copy was compared, an unresolved V gene accounts for under half, and the others remain unexplained. The table for this sample lists more than 50,000 clones; approximately 84% of them were counted only once. The ten largest clones represent approximately 13% of the sample. This receptor was obtained from an adult with an advanced solid tumor such as melanoma, head and neck, liver or kidney cancer. The sequencing used CD4+ or CD8+ T cells sorted from blood, collected in a trial of the OX40 agonist ivuxolimab. The V gene is TRBV29-1 and the J gene is TRBJ2-1, with the identity of the D gene unclear. The DNA sequence is TGCAGCGTTGAGGGTCCAAACAATGAGCAGTTCTTC. Its coded protein is CSVEGPNNEQFF.